One sample yielded the 13 T cell receptor beta chains listed below, sequenced in a study of shared clonotypes between healthy human individuals. Using immunoSEQ multiplex PCR, the repertoire was profiled, and TCRdb retains in-frame clones only, with some absent. Altogether about 510,000 clones are present, 90% to 96% being singletons, with the ten largest covering 0.06%. Material for sequencing was naive CD4+ T cells sorted from blood. Regarding subset: CD45RA+ positively selected. The source of these receptors is a woman in her 30s in good health.

CDR3 coding DNA: TGTGCCAGCAGCTTGGGGCACAGAAATCAGCCCCAGCATTTT. Translation: CASSLGHRNQPQHF. The genes are TRBV5-5 and TRBJ1-5; D is undetermined. Looked up from germline, CDR1 is SGHKS and CDR2 is YYEKEE (reference sequence). Trimming took 0 bases from V and 4 from J, leaving 8 bases between them. The CDR3 spans 14 residues.

The table lists this clone with a count of one. The chain recombines TRBV5-1 with TRBJ2-7; D gene ambiguous. This CDR3 contains 13 residues. Germline V gene data show CDR1 as SGHRS and CDR2 as YFSETQ. Trimming took 0 bases from V and 4 from J, leaving 8 bases between them. For the CDR3, the DNA is TGCGCCAGCAGCTTGGGCCCCAATTACGAGCAGTACTTC. Protein sequence: CASSLGPNYEQYF.

The rearrangement uses TRBV27 and TRBJ2-7; 11 nucleotides agree with TRBD2. CDR1 is MNHEY, CDR2 SMNVEV, per germline (reference sequence). J lost 2 bases, V lost 6 bases, and 9 bases had no gene match. This CDR3 has 16 residues. CDR3 sequence: CASSRAGTSGAYEQYF. CDR3 DNA sequence: TGTGCCAGCAGCCGAGCCGGGACTAGCGGAGCCTACGAGCAGTACTTC.

The V gene is TRBV4-1, the J gene TRBJ2-3; 10 positions match TRBD2. The germline gives CDR1 MGHRA, CDR2 YSYEKL. CDR3 length: 15 residues. The V segment lost 3 bases and the J segment 2 bases; nucleotides outside the gene matches: 2. The chain's CDR3 is CASSQLAGVTDTQYF. In DNA form, the CDR3 reads TGCGCCAGCAGCCAGCTAGCGGGAGTCACAGATACGCAGTATTTT.

The V call is TRBV19, the J call TRBJ2-3; D is unresolved. The CDR3 contains 14 residues. The germline V gene encodes CDR1 LNHDA and CDR2 SQIVND (reference sequence). Trimming left V 1 base short and J 2 bases short, with 7 bases between. CDR3 nucleotide sequence: TGTGCCAGTAGTATAGGGACCTACACAGATACGCAGTATTTT. Amino acid sequence: CASSIGTYTDTQYF.

CDR3 sequence (DNA): TGTGCCAGCTCTGCGGTCCGGGGAAAATACGAGCAGTACTTC. Translation: CASSAVRGKYEQYF. The rearrangement uses TRBV28 and TRBJ2-7, with TRBD2 as a possible D gene (5 bases). The CDR3 covers 14 residues. Germline V gene sequence: CDR1 MDHEN, CDR2 SYDVKM. The V and J ends lost 8 bases and 4 bases respectively, with 18 bases between them.

The rearrangement uses TRBV4-2 and TRBJ2-1; D is possibly TRBD1 or TRBD2 (5 bases each). Germline V lookup: CDR1 LGHNA, CDR2 YNFKEQ. This CDR3 is 16 amino acids long. The V end lost 4 bases, the J end lost 8 bases, and 21 bases lay between the germline ends. CDR3 in amino acids: CASSPDGGVSSDEQFF. In DNA form, the CDR3 reads TGTGCCAGCAGCCCCGATGGGGGAGTCAGCAGCGATGAGCAGTTCTTC.

This rearrangement joins TRBV28 to TRBJ1-2; no definite D call. V lost 1 base to trimming and J lost 13 bases, with 13 bases between them. Germline loops: CDR1 MDHEN, CDR2 SYDVKM. CDR3 length: 12 amino acids. This CDR3 reads CASSLLGRQGTF. In DNA form, the CDR3 reads TGTGCCAGCAGTTTATTGGGTCGGCAAGGCACCTTC.

With respect to this clone: Different DNA sequences within this sample yield the same CDR3. The chain couples TRBV28 to TRBJ2-7; D is possibly TRBD2 (5 bases). V lost 6 bases and J lost 2, with 11 bases in between. The CDR3 extends over 13 amino acids. CDR1 is MDHEN, CDR2 SYDVKM, per germline. CDR3 amino acids: CASSLGSPYEQYF. The CDR3 DNA follows: TGTGCCAGCAGCCTGGGGAGCCCCTACGAGCAGTACTTC.

The V gene is TRBV6-5, the J gene TRBJ2-7; 8 nucleotides line up with TRBD1. The CDR3 has 14 amino acids. The trim removed 1 base at V and 6 bases at J, leaving 5 bases unmatched. CDR1 is MNHEY and CDR2 is SVGAGI in the germline V gene. This CDR3 reads CASSYFGTGSEQYF. The CDR3 nucleotides read TGTGCCAGCAGTTACTTTGGGACAGGCAGCGAGCAGTACTTC.

The chain uses TRBV5-6 and TRBJ1-1; TRBD1 might be the D (5 bases). The germline gives CDR1 SGHDT, CDR2 YYEEEE. The CDR3 covers 12 residues. The V end was cut by 4 bases, the J end by 7 bases, with 11 bases between. CDR3 loop: CASSHTTGEAFF. The CDR3 coding sequence is TGTGCCAGCAGCCATACTACAGGTGAAGCTTTCTTT.

The chain joins TRBV5-4 to TRBJ2-7; D perhaps matches TRBD1 (5 bases). V was pared by 0 bases and J by 1 base, with 5 bases between. Germline CDR1 and CDR2: SGHNT and YYREEE (reference sequence). CDR3 size: 13 residues. The CDR3 sequence: CASSLGQSYEQYF. CDR3 sequence (DNA): TGTGCCAGCAGCTTGGGACAGTCCTACGAGCAGTACTTC.

CDR3 bases: TGTGCCAGCAGCGCTTTGGCAGCCTCCATTACCTACAATGAGCAGTTCTTC. Amino acids: CASSALAASITYNEQFF. The chain links TRBV11-2 to TRBJ2-1; D unclear. CDR1 is SGHAT, CDR2 FQNNGV, per germline. The length of the CDR3 is 17 residues. V was pared by 5 bases and J by 2 bases, with 19 bases between.